This T cell receptor beta chain was found in a study of CD8 T cells in Susac syndrome. TEMRA cells were FACS-enriched and CD8+ and CD4+ T cells negatively isolated. V was pared by 0 bases and J by 4 bases, with 10 bases between. Looked up from germline, CDR1 is SGDLS and CDR2 is YYNGEE. The CDR3 runs to 15 residues. Random-hexamer reverse transcription was applied to roughly 0.5 to 1 ug RNA. TCRdb reanalysed the immunoSEQ multiplex PCR reads using MiXCR and keeps one entry per CDR3 protein. The sample holds 84,000 or so distinct CDR3 sequences, 94% seen once. Overall study results and limits: The total CD8+ repertoires yielded more than 15 Susac-specific public clones and the CD8+ TEMRA repertoires yielded about 5.

For this clonotype: Its antigen is still unknown.

What was sequenced was CD8+ T cells from PBMCs. V usage is TRBV9 and J usage is TRBJ2-2; D may be TRBD2 (6 bases). The sequence was obtained from a human donor with Susac syndrome. The CDR3 nucleotides read TGTGCCAGCAGCGTAGCCGCGGGGAGCACCGGGGAGCTGTTTTTT. Protein sequence: CASSVAAGSTGELFF.